Included here is one T cell receptor (beta chain) sequence, with context. The CDR3 totals 13 residues. The V end lost 5 bases, the J end lost 0 bases, and 8 bases lay between the germline ends. Germline CDR1 MGHRA, CDR2 YSYEKL. Via MiXCR, TCRdb re-called the 5' RACE reads, giving one row per CDR3 protein. The sample has some 90,000 distinct CDR3 sequences, 14% to 15% seen once. This specimen comes from a study of early T cells in non-severe SARS-CoV-2 infection. This sequence originates from an adult who was a healthcare worker with PCR-confirmed SARS-CoV-2 infection or an uninfected control (not recorded which). Material for sequencing was whole blood. This rearrangement joins TRBV4-1 to TRBJ2-7, with D perhaps matching TRBD2 (5 bases). The CDR3 sequence is CASSASRSYEQYF. The CDR3 nucleotides read TGCGCCAGCAGCGCTAGCCGCTCCTACGAGCAGTACTTC.